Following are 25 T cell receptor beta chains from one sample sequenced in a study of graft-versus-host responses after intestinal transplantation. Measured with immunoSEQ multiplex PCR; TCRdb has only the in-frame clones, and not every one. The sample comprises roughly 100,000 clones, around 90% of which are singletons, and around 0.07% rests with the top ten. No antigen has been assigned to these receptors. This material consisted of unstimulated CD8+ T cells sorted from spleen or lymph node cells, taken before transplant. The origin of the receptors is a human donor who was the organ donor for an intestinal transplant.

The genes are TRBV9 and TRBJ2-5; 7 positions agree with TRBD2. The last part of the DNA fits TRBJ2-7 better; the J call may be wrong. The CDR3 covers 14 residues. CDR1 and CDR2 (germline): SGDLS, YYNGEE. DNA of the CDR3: TGTGCCAGCAGCGTCGGGGCGGGAGCCTACGAGCAGTACTTC. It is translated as CASSVGAGAYEQYF.

CDR3 sequence (DNA): TGTGCCAGCGGACTAGCGGTATCTACAGATGAGCAGTTCTTC. Encoded protein: CASGLAVSTDEQFF. The V call is TRBV19, the J call TRBJ2-1; the match to TRBD2 covers 10 bases. V lost 9 bases and J lost 8; bases outside the gene matches: 10. Germline V CDR1 and CDR2: LNHDA, SQIVND (reference sequence). The CDR3 is made up of 14 amino acids.

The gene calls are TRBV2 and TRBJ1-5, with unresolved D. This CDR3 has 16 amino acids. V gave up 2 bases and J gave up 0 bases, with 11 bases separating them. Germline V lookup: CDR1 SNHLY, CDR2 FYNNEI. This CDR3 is CASSENSGYSNQPQHF. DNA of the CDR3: TGTGCCAGCAGTGAAAACAGCGGATATAGCAATCAGCCCCAGCATTTT.

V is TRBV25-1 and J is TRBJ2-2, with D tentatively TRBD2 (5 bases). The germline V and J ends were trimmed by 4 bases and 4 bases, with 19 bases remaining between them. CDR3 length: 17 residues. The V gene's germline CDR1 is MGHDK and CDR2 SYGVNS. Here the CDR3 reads CASSVQPPGSFTGELFF. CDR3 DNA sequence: TGTGCCAGCAGTGTTCAGCCACCGGGATCTTTCACCGGGGAGCTGTTTTTT.

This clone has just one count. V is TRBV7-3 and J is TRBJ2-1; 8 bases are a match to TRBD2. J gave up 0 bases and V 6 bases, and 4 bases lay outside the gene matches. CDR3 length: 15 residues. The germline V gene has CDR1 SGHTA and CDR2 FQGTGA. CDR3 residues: CASSLAGSSYNEQFF. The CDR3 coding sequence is TGTGCCAGCAGTTTAGCGGGGAGCTCCTACAATGAGCAGTTCTTC.

The CDR3 loop is CASSLVSYSGGGSAQYF. DNA of the CDR3: TGTGCCAGCAGCTTAGTATCTTACTCTGGGGGGGGATCTGCCCAGTACTTC. V usage is TRBV7-6 and J usage is TRBJ2-5, with 7 bases identical to TRBD2. The CDR3 totals 17 residues. The V gene end was trimmed by 1 base and the J gene end by 9 bases; junction bases not matched to a gene: 17. CDR1 and CDR2 (germline): SGHVS, FNYEAQ.

CDR3 nucleotide sequence: TGTGCCAGCAGTTCCGTGGGAGGAAGTTCCTACAATGAGCAGTTCTTC. Amino acid sequence: CASSSVGGSSYNEQFF. The chain links TRBV28 to TRBJ2-1; possible D gene TRBD2, 6 bases. The germline gives CDR1 MDHEN, CDR2 SYDVKM. Trimming took off 4 bases at V and 1 base at J, with 14 bases between the two ends. This CDR3 spans 16 amino acids.

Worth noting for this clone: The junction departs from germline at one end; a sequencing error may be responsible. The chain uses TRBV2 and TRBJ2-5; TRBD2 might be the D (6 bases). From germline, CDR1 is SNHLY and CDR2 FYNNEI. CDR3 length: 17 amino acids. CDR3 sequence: CANSEAGGAGSGETQYF. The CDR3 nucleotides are TGTGCCAACAGTGAAGCTGGAGGGGCAGGGAGCGGGGAGACCCAGTACTTC.

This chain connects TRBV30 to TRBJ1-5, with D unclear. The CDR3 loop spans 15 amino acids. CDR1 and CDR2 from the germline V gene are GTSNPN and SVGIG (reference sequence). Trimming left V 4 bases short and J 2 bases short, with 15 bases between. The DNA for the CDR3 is TGTGCCTGGAACCCCCCGGGGATTGGCAATCAGCCCCAGCATTTT. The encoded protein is CAWNPPGIGNQPQHF. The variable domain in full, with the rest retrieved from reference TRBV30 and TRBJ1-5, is SQTIHQWPATLVQPVGSPLSLECTVEGTSNPNLYWYRQAAGRGLQLLFYSVGIGQISSEVPQNLSASRPQDRQFILSSKKLLLSDSGFYLCAWNPPGIGNQPQHFGDGTRLSIL.

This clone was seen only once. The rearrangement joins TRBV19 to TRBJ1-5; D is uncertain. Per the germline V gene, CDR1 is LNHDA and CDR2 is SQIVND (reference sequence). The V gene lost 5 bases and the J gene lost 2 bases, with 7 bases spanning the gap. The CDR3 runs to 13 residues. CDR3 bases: TGTGCCAGTAGTGTGCCAGGCAATCAGCCCCAGCATTTT. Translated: CASSVPGNQPQHF.

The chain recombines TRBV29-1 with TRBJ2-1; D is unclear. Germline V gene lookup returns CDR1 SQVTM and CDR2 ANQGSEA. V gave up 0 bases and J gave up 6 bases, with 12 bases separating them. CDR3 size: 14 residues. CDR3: CSVEDLEVFNEQFF. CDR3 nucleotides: TGCAGCGTTGAAGATCTTGAGGTTTTCAATGAGCAGTTCTTC.

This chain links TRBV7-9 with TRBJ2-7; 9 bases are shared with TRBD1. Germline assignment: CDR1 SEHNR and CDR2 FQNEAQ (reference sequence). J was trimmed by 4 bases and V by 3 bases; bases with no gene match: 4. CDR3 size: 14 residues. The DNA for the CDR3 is TGTGCCAGCAGCTTGCCGGGACAGGGTTACGAGCAGTACTTC. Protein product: CASSLPGQGYEQYF.

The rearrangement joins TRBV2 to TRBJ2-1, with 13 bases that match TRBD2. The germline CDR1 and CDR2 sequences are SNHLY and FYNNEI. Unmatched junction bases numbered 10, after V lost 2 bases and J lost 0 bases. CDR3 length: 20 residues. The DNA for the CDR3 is TGTGCCAGCAGTGAAAACTGGACTAGCGGGAGAGCTGCCTCCTACAATGAGCAGTTCTTC. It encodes CASSENWTSGRAASYNEQFF.

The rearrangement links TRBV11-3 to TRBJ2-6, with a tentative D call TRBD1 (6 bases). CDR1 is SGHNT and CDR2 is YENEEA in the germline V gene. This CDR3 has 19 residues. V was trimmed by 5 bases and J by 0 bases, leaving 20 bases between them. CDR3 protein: CASSAAGWGQASGANVLTF. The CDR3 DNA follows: TGTGCCAGCAGCGCTGCGGGTTGGGGGCAAGCCTCTGGGGCCAACGTCCTGACTTTC.

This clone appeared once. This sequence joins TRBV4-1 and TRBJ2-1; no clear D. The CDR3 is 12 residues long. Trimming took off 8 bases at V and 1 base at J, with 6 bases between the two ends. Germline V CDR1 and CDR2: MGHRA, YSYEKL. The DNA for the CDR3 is TGCGCCAGCTCCCCATCCTACAATGAGCAGTTCTTC. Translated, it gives CASSPSYNEQFF.

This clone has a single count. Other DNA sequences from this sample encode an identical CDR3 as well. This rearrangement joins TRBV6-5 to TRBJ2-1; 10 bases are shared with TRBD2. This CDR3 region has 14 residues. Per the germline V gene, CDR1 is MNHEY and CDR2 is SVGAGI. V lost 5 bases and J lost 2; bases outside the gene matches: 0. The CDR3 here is CASSSGGAYNEQFF. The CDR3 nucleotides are TGTGCCAGCAGTAGCGGGGGGGCCTACAATGAGCAGTTCTTC.

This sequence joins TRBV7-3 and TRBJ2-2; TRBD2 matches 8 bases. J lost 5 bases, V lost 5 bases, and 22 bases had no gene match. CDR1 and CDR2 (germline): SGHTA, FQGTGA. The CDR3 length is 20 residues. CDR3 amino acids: CASSPDGRGTLIGLTGELFF. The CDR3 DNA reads TGTGCCAGCAGCCCCGACGGGAGGGGGACGTTAATCGGGTTGACCGGGGAGCTGTTTTTT.

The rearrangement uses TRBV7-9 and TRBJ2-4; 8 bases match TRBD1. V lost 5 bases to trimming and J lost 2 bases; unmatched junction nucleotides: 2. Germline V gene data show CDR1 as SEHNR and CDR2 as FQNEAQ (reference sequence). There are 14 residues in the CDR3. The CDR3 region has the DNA TGTGCCAGCAGCCACAGGGGGTCCAAAAACATTCAGTACTTC. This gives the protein CASSHRGSKNIQYF.

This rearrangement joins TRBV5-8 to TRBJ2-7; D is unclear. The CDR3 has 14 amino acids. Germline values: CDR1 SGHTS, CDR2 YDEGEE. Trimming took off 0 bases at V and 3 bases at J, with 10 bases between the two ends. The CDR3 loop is CASSLAQNLYEQYF. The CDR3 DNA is TGTGCCAGCAGCTTGGCCCAGAACCTCTACGAGCAGTACTTC.

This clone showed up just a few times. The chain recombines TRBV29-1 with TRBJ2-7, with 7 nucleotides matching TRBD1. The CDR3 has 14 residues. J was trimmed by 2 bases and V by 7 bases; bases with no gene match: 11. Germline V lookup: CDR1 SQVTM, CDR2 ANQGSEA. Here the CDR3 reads CSAETGTEPYEQYF. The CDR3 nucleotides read TGCAGCGCGGAAACCGGGACAGAGCCCTACGAGCAGTACTTC.

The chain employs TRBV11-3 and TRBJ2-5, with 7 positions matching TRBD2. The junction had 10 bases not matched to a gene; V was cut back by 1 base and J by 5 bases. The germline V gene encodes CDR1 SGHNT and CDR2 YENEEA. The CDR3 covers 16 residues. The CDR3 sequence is CASSLAGLGGRETQYF. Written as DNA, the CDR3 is TGTGCCAGCAGCTTAGCCGGACTAGGAGGTCGGGAGACCCAGTACTTC.

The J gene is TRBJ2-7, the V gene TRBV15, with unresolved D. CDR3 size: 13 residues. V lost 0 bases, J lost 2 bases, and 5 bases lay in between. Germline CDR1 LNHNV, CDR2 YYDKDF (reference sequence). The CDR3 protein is CATSRDRTYEQYF. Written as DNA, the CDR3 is TGTGCCACCAGCAGAGACAGGACCTACGAGCAGTACTTC.

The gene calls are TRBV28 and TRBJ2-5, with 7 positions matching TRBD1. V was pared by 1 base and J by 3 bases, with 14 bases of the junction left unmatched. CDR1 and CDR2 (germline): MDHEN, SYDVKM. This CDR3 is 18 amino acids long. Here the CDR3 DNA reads TGTGCCAGCAGTTTATTATCCCTGTCTCGACAGGGTGAAGAGACCCAGTACTTC. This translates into CASSLLSLSRQGEETQYF.

The CDR3 here is CASSYSPGGLYNEQFF. CDR3 nucleotides: TGTGCCAGCAGTTACTCGCCGGGGGGACTATACAATGAGCAGTTCTTC. The chain combines TRBV6-5 with TRBJ2-1; 7 bases fit TRBD2. Germline-derived CDR1 and CDR2 are MNHEY and SVGAGI. The junction had 6 bases not matched to a gene; V was cut back by 0 bases and J by 4 bases. The CDR3 covers 16 residues.

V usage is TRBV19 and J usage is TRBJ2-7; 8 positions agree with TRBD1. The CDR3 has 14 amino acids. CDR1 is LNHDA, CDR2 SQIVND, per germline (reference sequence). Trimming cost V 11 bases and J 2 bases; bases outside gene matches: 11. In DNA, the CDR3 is TGTGCCTCGTCATCACAGGGGGTTCCCTACGAGCAGTACTTC. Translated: CASSSQGVPYEQYF.